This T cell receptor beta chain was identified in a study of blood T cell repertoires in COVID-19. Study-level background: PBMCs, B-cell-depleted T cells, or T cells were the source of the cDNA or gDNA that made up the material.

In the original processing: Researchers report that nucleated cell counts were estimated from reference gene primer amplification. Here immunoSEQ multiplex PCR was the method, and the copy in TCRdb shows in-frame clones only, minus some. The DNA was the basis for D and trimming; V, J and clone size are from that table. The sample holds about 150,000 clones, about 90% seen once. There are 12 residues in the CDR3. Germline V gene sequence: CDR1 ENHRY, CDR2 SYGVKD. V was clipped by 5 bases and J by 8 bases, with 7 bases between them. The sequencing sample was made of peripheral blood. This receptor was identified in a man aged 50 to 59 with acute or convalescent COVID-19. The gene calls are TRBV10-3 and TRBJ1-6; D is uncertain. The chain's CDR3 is CAISNQDSPLHF. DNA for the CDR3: TGTGCCATCAGTAACCAGGATTCACCCCTCCACTTT.